These T cell receptor beta chains were read from a single sample in a study of CD8+ T cells in alopecia areata. The method was immunoSEQ multiplex PCR; TCRdb's version includes in-frame clones alone and lacks a portion of them. The sample lists about 190,000 clones; about 60% were seen once. Sequencing used CD8+ T cells sorted from blood, obtained at week 24, from a patient treated with tofacitinib. Source of these receptors: a human donor with alopecia areata. Both conserved end residues are trimmed from each CDR3. A D gene is named only where the DNA matches it firmly. Part of the rows lack a size; the others show once, few, many or a class for expanded clones.

NA TRBV9 NA ASSANRTANLRNTIY
NA TRBV2 NA ASSGRTGVGYT
NA TRBV27 NA ASSFGRSSYEQY
NA TRBV9 NA ASSVGGYTEAF
NA TRBV5-1 NA ASSLEWNQETQY
NA TRBV5-1 NA ASSSEDKGYGYT
once TRBV5-1 NA ASSSSGNNEQF
NA TRBV5-1 TRBD2 ASRSGLAGGRDEQY
NA TRBV2 TRBD1 ATRTGGDPSDTQY
NA TRBV4-1 NA ASSYTAGIENTEAF
few TRBV29-1 NA TGQWRETQY
NA TRBV7-9 TRBD1 ASSPDRSNQPQH
NA TRBV29-1 NA SVGLGQTTEAF
few TRBV7-9 NA ASSSIPTDWGYGYT
NA TRBV14 TRBD1 ASSQDLSGGADGYT
few TRBV12-5 NA ASGLTT
NA TRBV2 TRBD2 ASHNPTDPSGGGTDTQY
few TRBV27 NA ASSLNGNTEAF
few TRBV7-2 NA ASSFGTQSSYNEQF
NA TRBV25-1 NA ASSEYTEPDEKLF
NA TRBV7-8 TRBD1 ASSGRTGKGSYEQY
NA TRBV7-2 NA ASSPGGYEQY
once TRBV9 NA ASSVAGTSTDTQY
NA TRBV9 NA ASSVEVGGPVDTQY
NA TRBV27 NA ASSLTERRTDTQY
NA TRBV9 NA ASSGKGEAF
few TRBV7-2 NA ASSLTTGPIYGYT
few TRBV7-9 NA ASSPGGPEAF
NA TRBV6-5 NA ASSYLGWYT
NA TRBV5-6 NA ASSLGDQPQH
NA TRBV15 NA ATSRAVTVRVEAF
NA TRBV27 NA ASSLFGQSNQPQH
once TRBV13 NA ASSLAAGAEPH
NA TRBV20-1 NA SAREGAFQY
once TRBV7-9 NA ASSPPGSSPLH
NA TRBV29-1 NA SVLGEHTGELF
NA TRBV29-1 NA SVLLGGTPYEQY
NA TRBV7-9 TRBD2 ASNPIGRVTYEQY
NA TRBV30 NA AWSVRDYTGELF
NA TRBV30 NA AWSVTQGWYEQY
NA TRBV6-5 NA ASSFAGKLF
NA TRBV5-4 TRBD2 ASSRAAGAYNEQF
NA TRBV4-2 TRBD2 ASSPRGGTDTQY
NA TRBV30 NA AWTRDGGYEQY
NA TRBV13 NA ASSLRIEETQY
NA TRBV11-2 NA ASSPFGANVLT
many TRBV14 NA ASSQGRHTDTQY
few TRBV4-1 NA ASSQRGGQETQY
NA TRBV7-9 NA ASSFVESSYNSPLH
NA TRBV14 NA ASSPGTPEPPGANVLT